The rows below give T cell receptor beta chains drawn from one sample of a study of blood T cell repertoires in COVID-19. The table came from immunoSEQ multiplex PCR; TCRdb's copy has only in-frame clones and leaves some out. The sample shows 97,000 or so clones, over 80% of them seen only once. The specimen sequenced was peripheral blood. Receptors were obtained from a man at least 80 years old with acute or convalescent COVID-19. CDR3s include the opening cysteine and the closing phenylalanine or tryptophan. A D gene is named only where the DNA matches it firmly. Rows give clone size only sometimes, using once, few, many, or a class for an expanded clone.

d_gene,v_gene,j_gene,abundance,CDR3aa,CDR3nt
TRBD2,TRBV5-6,TRBJ2-5,NA,CASSQGRVRGGYQETQYF,TGTGCCAGCAGTCAAGGGCGGGTCCGCGGGGGGTACCAAGAGACCCAGTACTTC
NA,TRBV10-2,TRBJ2-2,NA,CASLEAGELFF,TGCGCCAGCCTGGAGGCCGGGGAGCTGTTTTTT
TRBD2,TRBV5-1,TRBJ2-2,NA,CASRRLAVTTGELFF,TGCGCCAGCAGACGACTAGCGGTAACCACCGGGGAGCTGTTTTTT
NA,TRBV6-6,TRBJ2-3,NA,CASSQISDTQYF,TGTGCCAGCAGCCAAATTTCAGATACGCAGTATTTT
NA,TRBV6-5,TRBJ2-7,NA,CASSPLRSSYEQYF,TGTGCCAGCAGTCCCCTTAGGAGCTCCTACGAGCAGTACTTC
TRBD2,TRBV6-5,TRBJ2-4,NA,CASRPGGTSGNIQYF,TGTGCCAGCCGGCCCGGGGGGACTAGTGGTAACATTCAGTACTTC
NA,TRBV6-2/TRBV6-3,TRBJ2-3,NA,CASSQGRTVGVDTQYF,TGTGCCAGCAGTCAGGGGCGGACGGTGGGGGTGGATACGCAGTATTTT
NA,TRBV19,TRBJ2-1,NA,CASSNYYNEQFF,TGTGCCAGTAGTAATTACTACAATGAGCAGTTCTTC
TRBD1,TRBV5-5,TRBJ1-1,NA,CASSLGWGTGNTEAFF,TGTGCCAGCAGCTTGGGGTGGGGGACAGGGAACACTGAAGCTTTCTTT
TRBD2,TRBV18,TRBJ2-2,NA,CASSPFGLADGTGELFF,TGTGCCAGCTCACCATTCGGGCTAGCGGATGGCACCGGGGAGCTGTTTTTT
NA,TRBV30,TRBJ1-6,few,CASPGRGNSPLHF,TGTGCCTCCCCCGGCAGGGGAAATTCACCCCTCCACTTT
TRBD1,TRBV3-1/TRBV3-2,TRBJ1-6,NA,CASRTGGSPLHF,TGTGCCAGCAGAACAGGGGGATCCCCCCTCCACTTT